A selection of T cell receptor beta chains follows, all from one sample in a study of blood T cell repertoires in COVID-19. The table came from immunoSEQ multiplex PCR; TCRdb's copy has only in-frame clones and leaves some out. The sample consists of approximately 60,000 clones, 70% to 80% of them appearing once. Sequencing was carried out using peripheral blood. Receptor source: a man between 60 and 75 years old with acute or convalescent COVID-19. Both conserved end residues are part of each CDR3. The D gene is left open where the match is weak. Part of the rows lack a size; the others show once, few, many or a class for expanded clones.

cdr3_aa cdr3_nt clone_size d_call j_call v_call
CASSLMAGSNEQFF TGTGCCAGCAGCTTAATGGCTGGCTCCAATGAGCAGTTCTTC - - TRBJ2-1 TRBV7-9
CASTPGNYGYTF TGTGCCAGCACCCCCGGTAACTATGGCTACACCTTC - - TRBJ1-2 TRBV7-2
CAWSGTAKGASGNTIYF TGTGCCTGGAGTGGGACAGCCAAAGGGGCCTCTGGAAACACCATATATTTT - - TRBJ1-3 TRBV30
CASSRQDTYNEQFF TGTGCCAGCAGCCGTCAGGACACATACAATGAGCAGTTCTTC few - TRBJ2-1 TRBV14
CASSLDGGTGIAKNIQYF TGCGCCAGCAGCTTGGACGGGGGGACGGGGATAGCCAAAAACATTCAGTACTTC - TRBD2 TRBJ2-4 TRBV5-1
CASSSDRDQPQHF TGCGCCAGCAGTTCAGACAGGGATCAGCCCCAGCATTTT - TRBD1 TRBJ1-5 TRBV10-2
CASSPSGEAYGYTF TGCGCCAGCAGCCCCTCAGGGGAAGCCTATGGCTACACCTTC - - TRBJ1-2 TRBV5-1
CASRFPQGYEQYF TGTGCCAGCAGGTTTCCCCAGGGGTACGAGCAGTACTTC - - TRBJ2-7 TRBV28
CASSYDSYNSPLHF TGTGCCAGCAGTTACGACAGCTATAATTCACCCCTCCACTTT - - TRBJ1-6 TRBV27
CASTQSAGGGPYEISGANVLTF TGTGCCAGCACCCAGTCCGCAGGGGGCGGCCCTTATGAGATTTCTGGGGCCAACGTCCTGACTTTC few TRBD1 TRBJ2-6 TRBV13
CASISGAGGRLNTEAFF TGTGCCAGTATCTCCGGGGCAGGGGGCCGGTTGAACACTGAAGCTTTCTTT - TRBD1 TRBJ1-1 TRBV19
CASSLLTQETQYF TGTGCCAGCAGCTTGCTAACCCAAGAGACCCAGTACTTC - - TRBJ2-5 TRBV7-2
CASSDSPRGNYGYTF TGTGCCAGCAGTGACTCACCCAGGGGGAACTATGGCTACACCTTC - TRBD1 TRBJ1-2 TRBV6-4
CASSEITDQETQYF TGTGCCAGCAGTGAAATCACAGATCAAGAGACCCAGTACTTC - - TRBJ2-5 TRBV2
CASSYLGQGAYEQYF TGTGCCAGCAGTTACCTCGGACAGGGCGCCTACGAGCAGTACTTC - TRBD1 TRBJ2-7 TRBV6-2/TRBV6-3
CASSEAQGTKYNEQFF TGTGCCAGCAGTGAAGCGCAAGGGACAAAATACAATGAGCAGTTCTTC - - TRBJ2-1 TRBV6-1
CAITPGQGSRYTF TGCGCCATCACTCCGGGACAGGGCAGTCGCTACACCTTC - TRBD1 TRBJ1-2 TRBV10-2
CASSLGRQAHYGYTF TGTGCCAGCAGCTTAGGTCGCCAGGCCCACTATGGCTACACCTTC - - TRBJ1-2 TRBV7-2
CASSPNLVGYTF TGTGCCAGCAGTCCCAACTTAGTTGGCTACACCTTC - - TRBJ1-2 TRBV27
CAWGPGQPYEQYF TGTGCCTGGGGCCCGGGTCAACCCTACGAGCAGTACTTC - - TRBJ2-7 TRBV30
CASSADNNYGYTF TGTGCCAGCAGCGCAGACAATAACTATGGCTACACCTTC few - TRBJ1-2 TRBV9
CASSRGQAVYNYGYTF TGTGCCAGCAGCAGAGGACAGGCCGTCTATAACTATGGCTACACCTTC few TRBD1 TRBJ1-2 TRBV9
CASSLDREIEKLFF TGTGCCAGCAGCCTCGACAGGGAAATTGAAAAACTGTTTTTT - TRBD1 TRBJ1-4 TRBV3-1/TRBV3-2
CASSPRGPNYGYTF TGTGCCAGCAGCCCCAGGGGGCCGAACTATGGCTACACCTTC - TRBD1 TRBJ1-2 TRBV7-2
CASSSGTSGPDTQYF TGTGCCAGCAGTTCCGGGACTAGCGGTCCAGATACGCAGTATTTT - TRBD2 TRBJ2-3 TRBV2
CASSIGQGMNTEAFF TGTGCCAGTAGTATAGGACAGGGGATGAACACTGAAGCTTTCTTT - TRBD1 TRBJ1-1 TRBV19
CASSRNRRQTTTGELFF TGTGCCAGCAGTCGAAACAGAAGACAGACGACCACCGGGGAGCTGTTTTTT - - TRBJ2-2 TRBV7-8
CASSIGRGLNYEQYF TGTGCCAGTAGTATAGGTCGGGGTTTAAACTACGAGCAGTACTTC - - TRBJ2-7 TRBV19
CASSVERASTDTQYF TGTGCCAGCAGCGTAGAGAGAGCTAGCACAGATACGCAGTATTTT few - TRBJ2-3 TRBV9
CASRGSGSYEQYF TGTGCCAGCAGGGGGAGCGGGAGCTACGAGCAGTACTTC - TRBD2 TRBJ2-7 TRBV6-5
CASSQEARRSGYTF TGTGCCAGCAGCCAAGAAGCCCGGCGGAGCGGCTACACCTTC - - TRBJ1-2 TRBV3-1/TRBV3-2